Each of the 31 T cell receptor beta chains below was sequenced from the same sample in a study of cytomegalovirus exposure and HLA in healthy donors. Primers included in the PCR were 60 Vbeta and 13 Jbeta primers. Profiled with immunoSEQ multiplex PCR; TCRdb holds only in-frame clones, not every one. The sample has about 180,000 clones, 70% to 85% seen once; the top ten hold 0.65% to 0.75%. Sample: PBMCs. The receptors derive from a woman between 35 and 50 years old in good health and CMV-seronegative.

This chain uses TRBV6-6 with TRBJ2-3; TRBD1 matches at 9 bases. Trimming at V came to 6 bases and at J to 4 bases, leaving 11 bases not matched to a gene. The CDR3 is made up of 16 amino acids. Germline assignment: CDR1 MNHNY and CDR2 SVGAGI (reference sequence). CDR3 protein: CASRTTGGNRPDTQYF. The CDR3 DNA follows: TGTGCCAGCAGAACGACAGGGGGAAATCGCCCAGATACGCAGTATTTT.

Comment on this clone: A read error may produce the germline difference seen at one junction end. The chain is built from TRBV11-2 and TRBJ1-5, with D perhaps matching TRBD1 (6 bases). Looked up from germline, CDR1 is SGHAT and CDR2 is FQNNGV. This CDR3 has 14 amino acids. This CDR3 reads CAGSLVGGDQPQHF. The CDR3, as DNA: TGTGCCGGCAGCTTAGTAGGGGGGGATCAGCCCCAGCATTTT.

The V and J genes are TRBV11-3 and TRBJ1-2; TRBD1 matches at 7 bases. Trimming removed 0 bases from V and 4 bases from J; junction bases left unmatched: 5. In germline, CDR1 is SGHNT, CDR2 YENEEA. The CDR3 covers 15 residues. The CDR3 sequence: CASSLDRAGGYGYTF. Here the CDR3 DNA reads TGTGCCAGCAGCTTAGATCGGGCAGGGGGCTATGGCTACACCTTC.

The V call is TRBV12-1, the J call TRBJ2-5; the table's D call of TRBD2 was not tested on the DNA. TRBV12-1 is tagged as a pseudogene. The CDR3 is 20 amino acids. In DNA, the CDR3 is TGTGCCAGCAGCCCGGACTTTAGCGCTAGGGAAGTCGAGGGACAAGAGACCCAGTACTTC. Its translation: CASSPDFSAREVEGQETQYF.

The rearrangement links TRBV7-6 to TRBJ1-5, with a tentative D call TRBD1 (6 bases). Looked up from germline, CDR1 is SGHVS and CDR2 is FNYEAQ. Trimming cost V 3 bases and J 3 bases, with 9 bases left between them. The CDR3 totals 14 residues. The CDR3 nucleotides read TGTGCCAGCAGCTTGGGACACGACAATCAGCCCCAGCATTTT. This codes for CASSLGHDNQPQHF.

V gene TRBV28 combines with J gene TRBJ1-1; D perhaps matches TRBD1 (6 bases). CDR1 MDHEN and CDR2 SYDVKM come from the germline V gene. V dropped 11 bases and J dropped 5 bases, with 24 bases sitting between them. The CDR3 length is 15 residues. Written as DNA, the CDR3 is TGTGCCTCATCGGGCCCCAGGGGTGTTTGGACTGAAGCTTTCTTT. It yields the protein CASSGPRGVWTEAFF.

This sequence joins TRBV18 and TRBJ2-1, with TRBD2 matching 7 bases. V gave up 0 bases and J gave up 3 bases; unmatched junction bases: 5. The CDR3 spans 16 residues. Germline CDR1 reads KGHSH; CDR2 reads LQKENI. Written as DNA, the CDR3 is TGTGCCAGCTCACCACCTCCAGCGGGACTCTACAATGAGCAGTTCTTC. Amino acid sequence: CASSPPPAGLYNEQFF.

The chain uses TRBV6-5 and TRBJ2-7; D is unclear. The germline V gene has CDR1 MNHEY and CDR2 SVGAGI. Trimming took 7 bases from V and 4 from J, leaving 14 bases between them. The CDR3 has 13 residues. CDR3 nucleotides: TGTGCCAGCAAAGCAGGTCCTAATTACGAGCAGTACTTC. As protein: CASKAGPNYEQYF.

This clone was counted once. The gene calls are TRBV7-9 and TRBJ1-1, with unresolved D. Germline V lookup: CDR1 SEHNR, CDR2 FQNEAQ (reference sequence). The CDR3 has 13 residues. Trimming removed 1 base at V and 7 bases at J, with 10 bases between. In DNA, the CDR3 is TGTGCCAGCAGCTTAGTGGCAGGCCGTGAAGCTTTCTTT. Translation: CASSLVAGREAFF.

The V gene is TRBV7-9, the J gene TRBJ1-1; no firm D call. This CDR3 is built from 17 residues. CDR1 is SEHNR, CDR2 FQNEAQ, per germline (reference sequence). Trimming left V 1 base short and J 1 base short, with 16 bases between. The CDR3 nucleotides are TGTGCCAGCAGCTTAGAGCCGGTCACCACCGGGAACACTGAAGCTTTCTTT. This gives the protein CASSLEPVTTGNTEAFF.

The rearrangement links TRBV28 to TRBJ1-1; D remains ambiguous. The germline V gene encodes CDR1 MDHEN and CDR2 SYDVKM. This CDR3 contains 12 residues. V was shortened by 6 bases and J by 3 bases, with 8 bases between the two germline ends. The CDR3 coding sequence is TGTGCCAGCAGGGTTAGCTACACTGAAGCTTTCTTT. The encoded protein is CASRVSYTEAFF.

CDR3 in amino acids: CASSERLWDRVLTLTEAFF. The CDR3 DNA reads as TGTGCCAGCAGTGAACGGTTGTGGGACAGAGTACTAACTTTGACTGAAGCTTTCTTT. The chain uses TRBV6-1 and TRBJ1-1, with TRBD1 matching over 7 bases. CDR3 length: 19 amino acids. The ends lost 2 bases at V and 5 bases at J; junction bases unmatched: 20. CDR1 MNHNS and CDR2 SASEGT come from the germline V gene.

The chain links TRBV2 to TRBJ2-3; 7 bases agree with TRBD2. The trim removed 4 bases at V and 5 bases at J, leaving 3 bases unmatched. The CDR3 loop spans 13 amino acids. CDR1 SNHLY and CDR2 FYNNEI come from the germline V gene. The CDR3 protein is CASSVGGGDTQYF. The DNA of the CDR3 is TGTGCCAGCAGTGTGGGGGGGGGAGATACGCAGTATTTT.

CDR3 sequence reads: CASSLGQGTDEKLFF. CDR3 coding DNA: TGTGCCAGCAGCTTGGGACAGGGAACGGATGAAAAACTGTTTTTT. The chain recombines TRBV5-6 with TRBJ1-4, with 7 bases lining up with TRBD1. There are 15 residues in the CDR3. Trimming at V came to 0 bases and at J to 6 bases, leaving 5 bases not matched to a gene. CDR1 is SGHDT, CDR2 YYEEEE, per germline.

The J gene is TRBJ1-2, the V gene TRBV14; 9 bases line up with TRBD1. The junction had 17 bases not matched to a gene; V was cut back by 4 bases and J by 5 bases. The CDR3 is 18 residues long. The germline V gene encodes CDR1 SGHDN and CDR2 FVKESK. The CDR3 region has the DNA TGTGCCAGCAGCCCATGGGACACCGGGACAGGGTATAATTATGGCTACACCTTC. It codes for CASSPWDTGTGYNYGYTF.

This sequence joins TRBV10-3 and TRBJ2-3, with 15 positions matching TRBD2. Trimming at V came to 7 bases and at J to 8 bases, leaving 4 bases not matched to a gene. The CDR3 length is 14 residues. Germline loops: CDR1 ENHRY, CDR2 SYGVKD. The CDR3 sequence is CAITGLAGGRTQYF. The DNA of the CDR3 is TGTGCCATCACGGGACTAGCGGGGGGTCGTACGCAGTATTTT.

This chain joins TRBV4-1 and TRBJ1-2; D not certain. The germline V and J ends were trimmed by 2 bases and 4 bases, with 14 bases remaining between them. Per germline, CDR1 MGHRA and CDR2 YSYEKL. The CDR3 totals 15 residues. The CDR3 here is CASSQRITLGYGYTF. CDR3 in DNA: TGCGCCAGCAGCCAAAGGATCACTCTAGGCTATGGCTACACCTTC.

This clone turned up a few times. V gene TRBV13 combines with J gene TRBJ2-1, with 13 bases fitting TRBD2. Trimming removed 5 bases from V and 11 bases from J; junction bases left unmatched: 9. This CDR3 region has 15 residues. Germline V gene data show CDR1 as PRHDT and CDR2 as FYEKMQ (reference sequence). CDR3 nucleotide sequence: TGTGCCAGCAGCCCCCCTGGAGGGACTAGCGGGAAGCAGTTCTTC. Its translation: CASSPPGGTSGKQFF.

This clone has just a few counts. This chain links TRBV25-1 with TRBJ1-4; maybe TRBD1 (5 bases). The V and J ends lost 4 bases and 8 bases respectively, with 11 bases between them. Germline V gene data show CDR1 as MGHDK and CDR2 as SYGVNS. The CDR3 is 13 amino acids. This chain's CDR3 is CASSGRVGEKLFF. CDR3 sequence (DNA): TGTGCCAGCAGTGGCAGGGTAGGAGAAAAACTGTTTTTT.

This clone came up once. The V and J genes are TRBV5-1 and TRBJ2-7; 7 bases map to TRBD2. The junction had 4 bases not matched to a gene; V was cut back by 4 bases and J by 0 bases. The CDR3 covers 14 residues. Germline values: CDR1 SGHRS, CDR2 YFSETQ. CDR3 protein: CASSKRGDSYEQYF. CDR3 nucleotides: TGCGCCAGCAGCAAACGGGGGGACTCCTACGAGCAGTACTTC.

The rearrangement joins TRBV5-4 to TRBJ2-1; TRBD1 is a possible D gene (6 bases). Trimming shortened V by 1 base and J by 7 bases, and 12 bases separated the two germline ends. The CDR3 is 14 amino acids. Germline-derived CDR1 and CDR2 are SGHNT and YYREEE (reference sequence). The CDR3 region has the DNA TGTGCCAGCAGCTTGCGGCAGGGGTGGAATGAGCAGTTCTTC. Translating gives CASSLRQGWNEQFF.

The chain uses TRBV12-2 and TRBJ2-2; the tabulated D call, TRBD1, remains unverified against the DNA. TRBV12-2 is marked as a pseudogene. The CDR3 has 17 amino acids. The CDR3 bases are TGTGCAAGTCGCCCCTCTCGACAACTGGAGAACACCGGGGAGCTGTTTTTT. Translated: CASRPSRQLENTGELFF.

The chain links TRBV7-9 to TRBJ1-1; D gene ambiguous. Between the trimmed V and J ends, which lost 1 base and 1 base, there was a span of 22 bases. This CDR3 contains 19 residues. Germline V lookup: CDR1 SEHNR, CDR2 FQNEAQ (reference sequence). The CDR3 protein is CASSLVSVGKLKPNTEAFF. The CDR3, as DNA: TGTGCCAGCAGCTTAGTTAGCGTCGGGAAACTAAAGCCGAACACTGAAGCTTTCTTT.

This clone appeared once. J is TRBJ2-1 and V is TRBV19, with 11 bases lining up with TRBD1. Germline values: CDR1 LNHDA, CDR2 SQIVND (reference sequence). This CDR3 region has 13 residues. Trimming cost V 9 bases and J 10 bases; bases outside gene matches: 8. The CDR3: CASSGQGVTEQFF. CDR3 bases: TGTGCCAGCTCGGGACAGGGGGTAACAGAGCAGTTCTTC.

The rearrangement joins TRBV6-1 to TRBJ1-2, with 9 positions matching TRBD1. Per germline, CDR1 MNHNS and CDR2 SASEGT. The CDR3 extends over 20 amino acids. V lost 2 bases and J lost 0; bases outside the gene matches: 16. The DNA of the CDR3 is TGTGCCAGCAGTGAACTCCTAGAAGGACAGGGGACGATAACTAACTATGGCTACACCTTC. Its protein is CASSELLEGQGTITNYGYTF.

In this sample, this clone turned up once. This chain connects TRBV11-2 to TRBJ1-6, with D perhaps matching TRBD1 (6 bases). The CDR3 loop spans 18 amino acids. V gave up 0 bases and J gave up 2 bases, with 14 bases separating them. Germline CDR1 and CDR2: SGHAT and FQNNGV. The CDR3: CASSLDRQDVAYNSPLHF. In nucleotides, the CDR3 is TGTGCCAGCAGCTTAGACCGACAGGATGTAGCCTATAATTCACCCCTCCACTTT.

The CDR3 DNA reads as TGTGCCATCAGTAAGGGACTAGCGGGGACTAGCACAGATACGCAGTATTTT. Its translation is CAISKGLAGTSTDTQYF. This chain uses TRBV10-3 with TRBJ2-3, with 13 bases identical to TRBD2. The germline CDR1 and CDR2 sequences are ENHRY and SYGVKD. The ends lost 5 bases at V and 0 bases at J; junction bases unmatched: 5. The CDR3 contains 17 residues.

This clone was seen more than once but under ten times. The gene calls are TRBV6-6 and TRBJ1-1; no definite D call. Germline CDR1 reads MNHNY; CDR2 reads SVGAGI (reference sequence). V lost 4 bases, J lost 4 bases, and 10 bases lay in between. This CDR3 spans 13 amino acids. This chain's CDR3 is CASSSSVGTEAFF. Here the CDR3 DNA reads TGTGCCAGCAGTTCTAGCGTGGGCACTGAAGCTTTCTTT.

The CDR3 DNA reads TGTGCCAGCAGCCGGGGGGGGCGTGCCACAGATACGCAGTATTTT. It encodes CASSRGGRATDTQYF. The chain couples TRBV7-2 to TRBJ2-3; 8 bases map to TRBD2. V trimming: 5 bases; J trimming: 2 bases; junction bases outside the gene matches: 6. This CDR3 comprises 15 residues. The germline gives CDR1 SGHTA, CDR2 FQGNSA.

V and J are TRBV5-1 and TRBJ2-1, with 10 bases aligning to TRBD1. Unmatched junction bases numbered 7, after V lost 4 bases and J lost 0 bases. Germline CDR1 reads SGHRS; CDR2 reads YFSETQ. The CDR3 loop spans 17 amino acids. CDR3 loop: CASSPRTGGSSYNEQFF. The CDR3 coding sequence is TGCGCCAGCAGCCCGAGGACAGGGGGGAGCTCCTACAATGAGCAGTTCTTC.

This chain connects TRBV9 to TRBJ2-3, with D perhaps matching TRBD1 (6 bases). Germline V gene lookup returns CDR1 SGDLS and CDR2 YYNGEE. V was shortened by 3 bases and J by 6 bases, with 11 bases between the two germline ends. This CDR3 has 13 residues. The CDR3 spells CASSEQGLDTQYF. The CDR3 DNA reads as TGTGCCAGCAGCGAGCAGGGGCTGGATACGCAGTATTTT.